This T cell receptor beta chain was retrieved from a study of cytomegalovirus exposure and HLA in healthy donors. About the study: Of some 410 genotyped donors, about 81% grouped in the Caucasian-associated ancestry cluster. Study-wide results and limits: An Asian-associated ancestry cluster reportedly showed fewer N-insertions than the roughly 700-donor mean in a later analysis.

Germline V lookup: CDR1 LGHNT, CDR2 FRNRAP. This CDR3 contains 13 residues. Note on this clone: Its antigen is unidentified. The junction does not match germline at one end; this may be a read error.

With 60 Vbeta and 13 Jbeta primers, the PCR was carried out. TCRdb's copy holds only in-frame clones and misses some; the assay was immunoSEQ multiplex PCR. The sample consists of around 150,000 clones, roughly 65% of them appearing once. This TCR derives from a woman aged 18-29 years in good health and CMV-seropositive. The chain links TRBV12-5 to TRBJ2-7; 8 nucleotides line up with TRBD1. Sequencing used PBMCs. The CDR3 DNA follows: TGTGCTAGTGGCTTGGACAGGGCGTACGAGCAGTACTTC. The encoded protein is CASGLDRAYEQYF.